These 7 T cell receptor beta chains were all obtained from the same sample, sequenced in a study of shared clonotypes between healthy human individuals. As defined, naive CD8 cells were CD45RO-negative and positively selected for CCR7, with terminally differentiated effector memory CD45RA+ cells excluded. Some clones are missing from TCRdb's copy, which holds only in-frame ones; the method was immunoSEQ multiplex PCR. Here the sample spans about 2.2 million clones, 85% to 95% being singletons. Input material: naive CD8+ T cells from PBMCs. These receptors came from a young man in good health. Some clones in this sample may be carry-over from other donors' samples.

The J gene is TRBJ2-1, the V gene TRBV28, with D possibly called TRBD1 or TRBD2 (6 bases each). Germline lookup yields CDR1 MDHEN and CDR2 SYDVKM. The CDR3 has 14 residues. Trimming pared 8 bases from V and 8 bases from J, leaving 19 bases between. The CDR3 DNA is TGTGCCAGCGGACTACTGACAGGCTCGGATGAGCAGTTCTTC. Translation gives CASGLLTGSDEQFF.

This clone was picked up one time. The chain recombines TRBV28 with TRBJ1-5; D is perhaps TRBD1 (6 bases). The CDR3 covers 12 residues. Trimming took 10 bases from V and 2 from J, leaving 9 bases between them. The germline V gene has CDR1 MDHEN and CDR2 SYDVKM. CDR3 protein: CAINRGNQPQHF. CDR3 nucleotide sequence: TGTGCCATCAACAGGGGCAATCAGCCCCAGCATTTT.

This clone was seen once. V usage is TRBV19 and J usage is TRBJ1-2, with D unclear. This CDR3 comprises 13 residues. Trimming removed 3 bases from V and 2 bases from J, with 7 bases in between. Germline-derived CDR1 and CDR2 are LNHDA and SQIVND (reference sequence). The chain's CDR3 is CASSILGNYGYTF. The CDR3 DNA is TGTGCCAGTAGTATCCTCGGAAACTATGGCTACACCTTC.

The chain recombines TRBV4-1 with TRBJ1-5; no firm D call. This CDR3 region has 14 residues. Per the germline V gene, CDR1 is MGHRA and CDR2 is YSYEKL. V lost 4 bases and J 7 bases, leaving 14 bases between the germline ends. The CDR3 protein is CASSPNAVRQPQHF. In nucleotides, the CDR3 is TGCGCCAGCAGCCCTAATGCGGTGCGGCAGCCCCAGCATTTT.

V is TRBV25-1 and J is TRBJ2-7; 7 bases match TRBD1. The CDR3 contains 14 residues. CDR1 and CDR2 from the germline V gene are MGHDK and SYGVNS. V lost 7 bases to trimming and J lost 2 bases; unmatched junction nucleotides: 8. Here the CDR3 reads CASTGTDHPYEQYF. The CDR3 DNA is TGTGCCAGCACCGGGACAGATCACCCCTACGAGCAGTACTTC.

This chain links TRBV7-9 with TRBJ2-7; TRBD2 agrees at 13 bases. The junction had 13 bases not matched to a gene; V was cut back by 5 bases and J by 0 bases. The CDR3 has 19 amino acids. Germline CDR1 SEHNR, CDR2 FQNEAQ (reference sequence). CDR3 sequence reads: CASSSYRGTSGTSSYEQYF. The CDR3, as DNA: TGTGCCAGCAGCAGCTATCGCGGGACTAGCGGGACCAGCTCCTACGAGCAGTACTTC.

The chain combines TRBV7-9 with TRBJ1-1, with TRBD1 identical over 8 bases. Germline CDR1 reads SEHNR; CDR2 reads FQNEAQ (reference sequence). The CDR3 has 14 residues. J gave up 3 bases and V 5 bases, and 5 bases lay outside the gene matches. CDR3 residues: CASSQGAGDTEAFF. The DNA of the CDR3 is TGTGCCAGCAGCCAGGGGGCTGGCGACACTGAAGCTTTCTTT.